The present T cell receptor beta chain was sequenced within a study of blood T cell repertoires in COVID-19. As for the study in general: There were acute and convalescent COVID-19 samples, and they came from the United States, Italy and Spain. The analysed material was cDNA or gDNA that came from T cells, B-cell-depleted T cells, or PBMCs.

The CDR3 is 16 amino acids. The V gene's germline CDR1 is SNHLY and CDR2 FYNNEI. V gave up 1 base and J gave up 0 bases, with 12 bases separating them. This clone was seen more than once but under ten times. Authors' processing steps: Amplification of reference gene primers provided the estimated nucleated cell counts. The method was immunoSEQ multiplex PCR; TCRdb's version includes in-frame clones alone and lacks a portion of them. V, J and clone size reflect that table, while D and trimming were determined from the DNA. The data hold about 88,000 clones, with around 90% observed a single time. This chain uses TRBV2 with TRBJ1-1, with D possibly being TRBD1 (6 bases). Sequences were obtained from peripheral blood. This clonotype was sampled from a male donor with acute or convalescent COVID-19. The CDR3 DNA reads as TGTGCCAGCAGTGAAGGAATAGGGGGAATGAACACTGAAGCTTTCTTT. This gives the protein CASSEGIGGMNTEAFF. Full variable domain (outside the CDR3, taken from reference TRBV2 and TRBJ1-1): EPEVTQTPSHQVTQMGQEVILRCVPISNHLYFYWYRQILGQKVEFLVSFYNNEISEKSEIFDDQFSVERPDGSNFTLKIRSTKLEDSAMYFCASSEGIGGMNTEAFFGQGTRLTVV.